These 3 T cell receptor beta chains share one sample of origin, sequenced in a study of molecular identifiers for immune sequencing clone quantification. TCRdb re-called the PCR reads through MiXCR, storing one row per CDR3 protein. The sample has about 320,000 distinct CDR3 sequences; 24% are singletons. The source material was naive CD8+ T cells from blood, with Jurkat cell RNA spiked in. Subset noted: FACS-sorted CD8+CD4-CCR7+CD45RA+ naive T cells. The receptors come from a human donor in good health. Some libraries in this study had Jurkat cell RNA spiked in.

V and J are TRBV7-9 and TRBJ2-3; 10 positions agree with TRBD2. V lost 4 bases and J lost 3; bases outside the gene matches: 16. Germline CDR1 is SEHNR and CDR2 is FQNEAQ (reference sequence). The CDR3 runs 19 residues. CDR3 sequence (DNA): TGTGCCAGCAGCTCCTTAGTGGGAGCTAGCGGGAGATCGACAGATACGCAGTATTTT. Translating it yields CASSSLVGASGRSTDTQYF.

V usage is TRBV11-2 and J usage is TRBJ2-3; TRBD1 aligns across 11 bases. The CDR3 runs 18 residues. Germline-derived CDR1 and CDR2 are SGHAT and FQNNGV. After removal of 1 base from V and 4 bases from J, the junction contained 10 bases not matched to a gene. This chain's CDR3 is CASSLAPRTGGLADTQYF. The CDR3 DNA sequence: TGTGCCAGCAGCTTAGCTCCCCGGACAGGGGGCTTGGCAGATACGCAGTATTTT.

This chain connects TRBV7-9 to TRBJ1-4; weak D call: TRBD1 (5 bases). The V end was cut by 5 bases, the J end by 5 bases, with 15 bases between. CDR1 and CDR2 from the germline V gene are SEHNR and FQNEAQ (reference sequence). This CDR3 has 15 residues. CDR3 amino acids: CASSPQGPWNEKLFF. The CDR3 nucleotides are TGTGCCAGCAGCCCCCAGGGACCCTGGAATGAAAAACTGTTTTTT.